This section outlines one T cell receptor (beta chain) sequence together with its context. This entry belongs to a study of glioma-infiltrating T cells after dendritic cell vaccination. Study as a whole: Glioblastoma patients came from Phase I and II dendritic cell vaccination trials.

The trim removed 2 bases at V and 2 bases at J, leaving 3 bases unmatched. Germline V gene lookup returns CDR1 MNHNS and CDR2 SASEGT. The CDR3 is 15 amino acids. Up to about 2 ug genomic DNA was used for TCRB CDR3 amplification. Sequencing was performed with immunoSEQ multiplex PCR; in TCRdb, only in-frame clones are kept and a portion is missing. The sample shows some 100,000 clones, around three quarters of them seen only once. None of the glioblastoma patients had an isocitrate dehydrogenase mutation. This specimen was blood, taken before dendritic cell vaccination. The receptor's source is a human donor with glioblastoma. The chain uses TRBV6-1 and TRBJ1-1; 9 bases fit TRBD1. The CDR3 DNA reads TGTGCCAGCAGTGAATTGGGACAGGGTAACACTGAAGCTTTCTTT. It is translated as CASSELGQGNTEAFF.